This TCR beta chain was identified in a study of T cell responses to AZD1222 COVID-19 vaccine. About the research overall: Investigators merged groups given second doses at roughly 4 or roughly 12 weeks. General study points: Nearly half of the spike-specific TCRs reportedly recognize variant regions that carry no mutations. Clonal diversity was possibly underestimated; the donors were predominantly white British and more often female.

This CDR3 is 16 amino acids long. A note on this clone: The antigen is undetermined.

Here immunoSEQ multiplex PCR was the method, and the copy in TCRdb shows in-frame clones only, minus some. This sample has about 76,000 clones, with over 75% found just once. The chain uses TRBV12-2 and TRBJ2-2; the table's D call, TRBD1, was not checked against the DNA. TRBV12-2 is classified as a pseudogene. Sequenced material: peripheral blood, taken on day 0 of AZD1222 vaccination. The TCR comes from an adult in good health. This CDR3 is CASRGTGATVTGELFF. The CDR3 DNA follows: TGTGCAAGTCGCGGGACAGGGGCTACGGTCACCGGGGAGCTGTTTTTT.